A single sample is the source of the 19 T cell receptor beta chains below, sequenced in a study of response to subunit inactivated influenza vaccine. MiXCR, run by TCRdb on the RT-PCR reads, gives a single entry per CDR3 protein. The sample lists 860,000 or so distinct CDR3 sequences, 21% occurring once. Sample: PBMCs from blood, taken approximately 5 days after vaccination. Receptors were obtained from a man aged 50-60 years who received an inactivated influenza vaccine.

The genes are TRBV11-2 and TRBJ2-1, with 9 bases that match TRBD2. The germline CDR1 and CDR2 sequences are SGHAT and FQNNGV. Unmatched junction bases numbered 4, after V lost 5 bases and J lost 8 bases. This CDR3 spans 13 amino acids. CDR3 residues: CASSGGRADEQFF. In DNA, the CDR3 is TGTGCCAGCAGCGGCGGGAGGGCCGATGAGCAGTTCTTC.

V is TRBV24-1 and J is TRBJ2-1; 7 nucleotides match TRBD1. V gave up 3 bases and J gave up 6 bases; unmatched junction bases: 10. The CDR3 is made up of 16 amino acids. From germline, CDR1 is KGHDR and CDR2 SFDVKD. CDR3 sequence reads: CATSDPRTGEGNEQFF. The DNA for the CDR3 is TGTGCCACCAGTGATCCAAGAACAGGGGAAGGCAATGAGCAGTTCTTC.

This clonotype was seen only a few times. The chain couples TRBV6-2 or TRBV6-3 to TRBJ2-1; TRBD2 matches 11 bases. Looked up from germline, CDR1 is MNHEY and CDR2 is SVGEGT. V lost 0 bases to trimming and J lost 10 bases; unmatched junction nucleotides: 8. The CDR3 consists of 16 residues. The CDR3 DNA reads TGTGCCAGCAGTTACTCGCGGCTAGCGGGGGGCAGGGAGCAGTTCTTC. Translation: CASSYSRLAGGREQFF.

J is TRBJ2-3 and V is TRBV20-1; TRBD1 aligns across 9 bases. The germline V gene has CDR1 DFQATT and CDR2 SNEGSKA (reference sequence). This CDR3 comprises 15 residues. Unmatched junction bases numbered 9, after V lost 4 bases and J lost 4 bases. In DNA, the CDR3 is TGCAGTGCTACTACAGGGGGCGATATCCCAGATACGCAGTATTTT. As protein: CSATTGGDIPDTQYF.

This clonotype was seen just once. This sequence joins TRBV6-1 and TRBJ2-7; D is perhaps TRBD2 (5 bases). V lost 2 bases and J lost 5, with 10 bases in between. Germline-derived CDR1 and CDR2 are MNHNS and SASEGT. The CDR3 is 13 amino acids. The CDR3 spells CASSERETDEQYF. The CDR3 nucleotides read TGTGCCAGCAGTGAACGGGAAACAGACGAGCAGTACTTC.

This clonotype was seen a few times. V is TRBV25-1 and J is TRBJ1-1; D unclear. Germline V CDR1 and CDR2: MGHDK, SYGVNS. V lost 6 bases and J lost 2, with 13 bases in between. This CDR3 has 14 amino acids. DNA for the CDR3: TGTGCCAGCAGCTTTGCAACACCAAACACTGAAGCTTTCTTT. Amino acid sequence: CASSFATPNTEAFF.

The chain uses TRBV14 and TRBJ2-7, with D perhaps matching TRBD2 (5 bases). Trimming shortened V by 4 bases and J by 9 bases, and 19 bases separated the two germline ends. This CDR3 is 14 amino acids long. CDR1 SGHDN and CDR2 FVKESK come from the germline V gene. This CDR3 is CASSLGIQSRGQYF. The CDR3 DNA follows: TGTGCCAGCAGCCTGGGTATCCAGTCCCGGGGGCAGTACTTC.

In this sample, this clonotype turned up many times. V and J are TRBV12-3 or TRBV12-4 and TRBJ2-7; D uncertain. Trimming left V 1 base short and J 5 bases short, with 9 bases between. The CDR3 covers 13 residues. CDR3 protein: CASSLGLVNEQYF. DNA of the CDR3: TGTGCCAGCAGTTTAGGGCTAGTCAACGAGCAGTACTTC.

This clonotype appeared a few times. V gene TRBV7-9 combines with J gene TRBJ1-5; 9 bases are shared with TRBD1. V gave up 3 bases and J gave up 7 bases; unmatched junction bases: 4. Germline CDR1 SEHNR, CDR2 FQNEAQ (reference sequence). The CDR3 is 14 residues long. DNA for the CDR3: TGTGCCAGCAGCTTCGGACAGGGGCAACAGCCCCAGCATTTT. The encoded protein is CASSFGQGQQPQHF. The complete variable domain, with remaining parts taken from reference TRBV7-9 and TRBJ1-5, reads DTGVSQNPRHKITKRGQNVTFRCDPISEHNRLYWYRQTLGQGPEFLTYFQNEAQLEKSRLLSDRFSAERPKGSFSTLEIQRTEQGDSAMYLCASSFGQGQQPQHFGDGTRLSIL.

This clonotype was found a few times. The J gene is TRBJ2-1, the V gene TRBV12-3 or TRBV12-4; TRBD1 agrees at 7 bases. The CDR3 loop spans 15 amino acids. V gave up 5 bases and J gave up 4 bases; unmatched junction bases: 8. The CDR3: CASSATGTAYNEQFF. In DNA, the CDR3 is TGTGCCAGCAGTGCCACCGGGACAGCTTACAATGAGCAGTTCTTC.

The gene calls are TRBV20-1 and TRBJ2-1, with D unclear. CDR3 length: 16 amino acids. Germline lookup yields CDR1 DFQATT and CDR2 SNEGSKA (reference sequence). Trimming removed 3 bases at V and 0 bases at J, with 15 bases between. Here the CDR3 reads CSASPGRRSSYNEQFF. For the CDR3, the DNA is TGCAGTGCTAGCCCCGGCCGCAGGAGCTCCTACAATGAGCAGTTCTTC.

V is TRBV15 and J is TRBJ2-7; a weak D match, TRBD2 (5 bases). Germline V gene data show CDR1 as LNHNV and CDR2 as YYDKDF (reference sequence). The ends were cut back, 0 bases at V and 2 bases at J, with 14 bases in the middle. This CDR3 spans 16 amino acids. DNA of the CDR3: TGTGCCACCAGCAGAGATTTGGAGGTGAGAACCTACGAGCAGTACTTC. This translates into CATSRDLEVRTYEQYF.

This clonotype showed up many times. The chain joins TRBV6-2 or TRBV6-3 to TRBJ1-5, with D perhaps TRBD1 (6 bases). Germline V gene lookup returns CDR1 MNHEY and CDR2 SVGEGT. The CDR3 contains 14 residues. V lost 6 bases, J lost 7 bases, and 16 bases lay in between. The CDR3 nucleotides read TGTGCCAGCAGACCCGGGACACCGGCCCAGCCCCAGCATTTT. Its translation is CASRPGTPAQPQHF.

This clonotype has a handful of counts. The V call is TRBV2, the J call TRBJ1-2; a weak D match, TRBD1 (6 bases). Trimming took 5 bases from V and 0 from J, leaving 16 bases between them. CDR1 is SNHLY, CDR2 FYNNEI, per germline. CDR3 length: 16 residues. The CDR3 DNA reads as TGTGCCAGCAGTTTAACCGGGACACCCTCTAACTATGGCTACACCTTC. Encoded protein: CASSLTGTPSNYGYTF.

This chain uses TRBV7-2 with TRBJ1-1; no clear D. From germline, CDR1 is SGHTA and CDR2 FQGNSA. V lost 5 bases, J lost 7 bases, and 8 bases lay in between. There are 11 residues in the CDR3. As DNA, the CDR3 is TGTGCCAGCAGCCCCCGAGATGAAGCTTTCTTT. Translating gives CASSPRDEAFF.

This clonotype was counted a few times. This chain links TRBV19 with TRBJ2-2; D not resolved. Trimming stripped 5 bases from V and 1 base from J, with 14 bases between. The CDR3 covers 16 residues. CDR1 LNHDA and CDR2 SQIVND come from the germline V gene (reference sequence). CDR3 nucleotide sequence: TGTGCCAGTAGTCCCCCCAGGCCAGGGAACACCGGGGAGCTGTTTTTT. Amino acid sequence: CASSPPRPGNTGELFF.

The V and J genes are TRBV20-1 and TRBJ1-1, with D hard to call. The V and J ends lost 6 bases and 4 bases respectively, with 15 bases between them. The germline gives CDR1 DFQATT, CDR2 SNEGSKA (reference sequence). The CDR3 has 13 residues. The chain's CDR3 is CSAPRPRVTEAFF. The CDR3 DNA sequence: TGCAGTGCCCCCCGACCGAGGGTCACTGAAGCTTTCTTT.

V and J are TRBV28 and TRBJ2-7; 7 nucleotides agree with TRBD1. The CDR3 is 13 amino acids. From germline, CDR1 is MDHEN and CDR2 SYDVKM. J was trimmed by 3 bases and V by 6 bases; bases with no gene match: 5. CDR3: CASRNGDSYEQYF. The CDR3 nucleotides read TGTGCCAGCAGAAACGGGGACAGCTACGAGCAGTACTTC.

In DNA, the CDR3 is TGCGCCAGCAGCTTGGTCGGGCTAGCGGGGGACTACGAGCAGTACTTC. Translation: CASSLVGLAGDYEQYF. The chain uses TRBV5-1 and TRBJ2-7, with 10 nucleotides matching TRBD2. The CDR3 has 16 residues. Germline lookup yields CDR1 SGHRS and CDR2 YFSETQ. The J segment lost 3 bases and the V segment lost 0 bases, leaving 6 bases of the junction unmatched.